This TCR beta chain emerged from a study of CD8 T cells in ankylosing spondylitis. Findings and caveats of the study: Characteristic, it appeared, of ankylosing spondylitis blood was a TCR beta motif of several highly homologous variants. Certain motif variants had earlier been reported in reactive arthritis synovial fluid and blood. Disease-linked clones were found to be CD8+ and relatively rare in peripheral blood.

Researchers built TCR beta libraries using quantitative 5'-RACE with molecular barcodes. TCRdb re-derived calls from the 5' RACE reads in MiXCR, one entry per CDR3 protein. The data hold approximately 540,000 distinct CDR3 sequences, with approximately 11% observed a single time. A few counts support this clonotype. The antigen is undetermined. Germline V gives CDR1 SEHNR, CDR2 FQNEAQ (reference sequence). This CDR3 is 17 amino acids long. The trim removed 5 bases at V and 1 base at J, leaving 8 bases unmatched. The V call is TRBV7-9, the J call TRBJ1-3, with 10 nucleotides matching TRBD1. Source material: blood, either unsorted or a sorted T cell fraction (not recorded which). This TCR was recovered from a male donor with ankylosing spondylitis. Here the CDR3 reads CASSVSGTGVSGNTIYF. CDR3 sequence (DNA): TGTGCCAGCAGCGTATCCGGGACAGGGGTTTCTGGAAACACCATATATTTT.